The 27 T cell receptor beta chains listed next were all sequenced from one sample in a study of cytomegalovirus exposure and HLA in healthy donors (dated by TCRdb to about 2017). The library was produced with the immunoSEQ multiplex PCR assay. For the multiplex PCR, a mixture combining 60 forward primers for TCR Vbeta segments and 13 reverse primers for TCR Jbeta segments was used. Entries here come from immuneACCESS through TCRdb and include only in-frame sequences with V and J called. Some clones fail to appear in such tables; in the studies checked, an unresolved V gene covers under half of the shortfall, and the cause of the remainder is unknown. The table for this sample lists about 45,000 clones; 51% of them were counted only once. Jointly, the top ten make up roughly 6% of the sample. Sample: PBMCs. The receptors stem from a man in his fifties or sixties in good health and CMV-seronegative.

The chain is built from TRBV2 and TRBJ2-7; 8 nucleotides align to TRBD2. The germline CDR1 and CDR2 sequences are SNHLY and FYNNEI. V lost 8 bases to trimming and J lost 2 bases; unmatched junction nucleotides: 8. The CDR3 spans 14 residues. The CDR3 spells CASLTAGGTYEQYF. Here the CDR3 DNA reads TGTGCCAGCCTGACTGCGGGAGGTACCTACGAGCAGTACTTC.

The chain employs TRBV29-1 and TRBJ2-2, with 14 bases identical to TRBD2. Germline V gene data show CDR1 as SQVTM and CDR2 as ANQGSEA. With 5 bases clipped from V and 5 bases from J, the junction kept 4 bases outside the gene matches. This CDR3 is built from 15 residues. This chain's CDR3 is CSVPGLAGVTGELFF. For the CDR3, the DNA is TGCAGCGTTCCGGGACTAGCGGGAGTGACCGGGGAGCTGTTTTTT.

The chain recombines TRBV30 with TRBJ2-3; TRBD2 agrees at 11 bases. After removal of 7 bases from V and 0 bases from J, the junction contained 12 bases not matched to a gene. Germline lookup yields CDR1 GTSNPN and CDR2 SVGIG (reference sequence). The CDR3 runs to 17 residues. The CDR3 here is CASIGLAGFSSTDTQYF. As DNA, the CDR3 is TGTGCCTCCATCGGACTAGCGGGTTTCTCTAGCACAGATACGCAGTATTTT.

This clone came up a few times. The gene calls are TRBV29-1 and TRBJ1-2; D unresolved. Germline V gives CDR1 SQVTM, CDR2 ANQGSEA. The ends were cut back, 3 bases at V and 8 bases at J, with 22 bases in the middle. The length of the CDR3 is 15 residues. CDR3 sequence: CSVDGLSGRNIGYTF. CDR3 bases: TGCAGCGTTGACGGACTGTCCGGGAGAAATATCGGCTACACCTTC.

V gene TRBV15 combines with J gene TRBJ2-1; the match to TRBD2 covers 7 bases. Germline loops: CDR1 LNHNV, CDR2 YYDKDF (reference sequence). The V gene end was trimmed by 0 bases and the J gene end by 14 bases; junction bases not matched to a gene: 13. The CDR3 spans 15 residues. CDR3 nucleotides: TGTGCCACCAGCAGAGAGGCTAGCGGTTTATCCCGGGAGTTCTTC. Encoded protein: CATSREASGLSREFF. Supplemented by reference TRBV15 and TRBJ2-1, the full variable domain reads DAMVIQNPRYQVTQFGKPVTLSCSQTLNHNVMYWYQQKSSQAPKLLFHYYDKDFNNEADTPDNFQSRRPNTSFCFLDIRSPGLGDTAMYLCATSREASGLSREFFGPGTRLTVL.

The chain is built from TRBV5-8 and TRBJ1-2; 10 bases line up with TRBD1. The CDR3 runs to 16 residues. V was pared by 3 bases and J by 8 bases, with 13 bases of the junction left unmatched. Germline V gene data show CDR1 as SGHTS and CDR2 as YDEGEE. CDR3 protein: CASSSSAGTGAYGYTF. DNA of the CDR3: TGTGCCAGCAGCTCCTCTGCCGGGACAGGGGCTTACGGCTACACCTTC.

The J gene is TRBJ2-3, the V gene TRBV7-8, with 11 bases identical to TRBD2. The CDR3 runs to 19 residues. V lost 5 bases, J lost 5 bases, and 18 bases stayed unmatched. The germline CDR1 and CDR2 sequences are SGHVS and FQNEAQ. CDR3 sequence: CASSLEGLAAFRAGDTQYF. The CDR3 region has the DNA TGTGCCAGCAGCCTAGAGGGACTAGCGGCCTTTAGAGCGGGAGATACGCAGTATTTT.

The chain recombines TRBV7-2 with TRBJ1-2; maybe TRBD1 (5 bases). V dropped 5 bases and J dropped 5 bases, with 9 bases sitting between them. This CDR3 comprises 12 residues. In germline, CDR1 is SGHTA, CDR2 FQGNSA. CDR3 bases: TGTGCCAGCAGCCCAGGGTATTATGGCTACACCTTC. This gives the protein CASSPGYYGYTF. Combining the CDR3 with reference TRBV7-2 and TRBJ1-2 gives the whole variable domain GAGVSQSPSNKVTEKGKDVELRCDPISGHTALYWYRQSLGQGLEFLIYFQGNSAPDKSGLPSDRFSAERTGGSVSTLTIQRTQQEDSAVYLCASSPGYYGYTFGSGTRLTVV.

CDR3 amino acids: CASSLVSSGTYEQYF. The CDR3 DNA is TGCGCCAGCAGCTTGGTGTCTAGCGGGACCTACGAGCAGTACTTC. This sequence joins TRBV5-1 and TRBJ2-7; 9 bases map to TRBD2. V dropped 0 bases and J dropped 2; count of bases not matched to a gene: 3. The CDR3 is made up of 15 amino acids. Germline V gives CDR1 SGHRS, CDR2 YFSETQ.

This clone was recorded once. The V gene is TRBV4-2, the J gene TRBJ2-7; 9 nucleotides align to TRBD1. J gave up 3 bases and V 3 bases, and 9 bases lay outside the gene matches. Germline lookup yields CDR1 LGHNA and CDR2 YNFKEQ. The CDR3 is 16 residues long. The CDR3 sequence is CASSQAGRTGVYEQYF. The DNA of the CDR3 is TGTGCCAGCAGCCAGGCCGGTCGGACAGGGGTCTACGAGCAGTACTTC.

On this clone: Other DNA variants within this sample encode the same CDR3. The V gene is TRBV19, the J gene TRBJ2-5; 10 bases fit TRBD2. Germline lookup yields CDR1 LNHDA and CDR2 SQIVND (reference sequence). The CDR3 has 12 residues. J gave up 5 bases and V 8 bases, and 2 bases lay outside the gene matches. The CDR3 DNA reads as TGTGCCAGTCGACTAGCGGGTGAGACCCAGTACTTC. Translated: CASRLAGETQYF.

The V call is TRBV5-1, the J call TRBJ2-5, with 7 bases that match TRBD1. V lost 2 bases and J lost 1; bases outside the gene matches: 8. Germline V gene lookup returns CDR1 SGHRS and CDR2 YFSETQ. The CDR3 runs to 16 residues. CDR3 sequence (DNA): TGCGCCAGCAGCTTCCCCGGACAGGCCGGCCAAGAGACCCAGTACTTC. This sequence encodes CASSFPGQAGQETQYF.

This clone was observed a handful of times. Without the conserved terminal phenylalanine or tryptophan, this CDR3 likely stems from a read error. No DNA is shown, since the ends of the CDR3 on it are uncertain; the CDR3 is the one TCRdb lists. The V gene is TRBV30, the J gene TRBJ2-7; the table's TRBD2 call for D was not verified on the DNA. The CDR3 has 11 amino acids, counting both end residues. In germline, CDR1 is GTSNPN, CDR2 SVGIG (reference sequence). This chain's CDR3 is CAWSKGTSRSI.

This clone came up a few times. This chain joins TRBV10-3 and TRBJ2-7; D is undetermined. V shed 3 bases and J shed 2 bases, with 11 bases lying between them. Germline V gives CDR1 ENHRY, CDR2 SYGVKD. This CDR3 comprises 14 residues. CDR3 protein: CAISDPTPAYEQYF. The CDR3 DNA reads TGTGCCATCAGTGACCCGACTCCTGCCTACGAGCAGTACTTC.

There are a few counts of this clone. The chain combines TRBV7-9 with TRBJ1-1; possible D gene TRBD1, 6 bases. Germline V lookup: CDR1 SEHNR, CDR2 FQNEAQ (reference sequence). The CDR3 is made up of 16 amino acids. The V end lost 6 bases, the J end lost 3 bases, and 20 bases lay between the germline ends. The CDR3 bases are TGTGCCAGCAGTTCAACCCGCACAGGGCGGGACACTGAAGCTTTCTTT. This gives the protein CASSSTRTGRDTEAFF.

The V and J genes are TRBV27 and TRBJ1-2; 7 positions match TRBD1. The CDR3 runs to 14 residues. Per the germline V gene, CDR1 is MNHEY and CDR2 is SMNVEV (reference sequence). V gave up 6 bases and J gave up 4 bases; unmatched junction bases: 8. The CDR3 is CASRSWAGGYGYTF. The CDR3 DNA reads as TGTGCCAGCAGGTCTTGGGCAGGGGGCTATGGCTACACCTTC.

This chain joins TRBV19 and TRBJ1-1; 8 nucleotides agree with TRBD1. Germline V CDR1 and CDR2: LNHDA, SQIVND (reference sequence). Trimming cost V 4 bases and J 0 bases; bases outside gene matches: 4. This CDR3 spans 15 amino acids. CDR3 sequence (DNA): TGTGCCAGTAGTACCCGACAGGGGATGAACACTGAAGCTTTCTTT. It encodes CASSTRQGMNTEAFF.

V and J are TRBV5-1 and TRBJ1-2; 7 nucleotides match TRBD1. V shed 1 base, J shed 2 bases, and the junction held 5 bases outside the gene matches. CDR3 size: 15 residues. The germline V gene has CDR1 SGHRS and CDR2 YFSETQ. The CDR3 spells CASSLSGQTNYGYTF. In DNA, the CDR3 is TGCGCCAGCAGCTTGTCGGGACAGACAAACTATGGCTACACCTTC.

This clone was seen more than once but under ten times. This chain connects TRBV27 to TRBJ2-4, with a weak D call TRBD2 (5 bases). The CDR3 runs to 14 residues. Germline CDR1 MNHEY, CDR2 SMNVEV (reference sequence). Trimming removed 6 bases from V and 6 bases from J, with 15 bases in between. CDR3 amino acids: CASSPSGSPNIQYF. In DNA, the CDR3 is TGTGCCAGCAGCCCTTCGGGGAGTCCAAACATTCAGTACTTC.

The gene calls are TRBV6-5 and TRBJ1-5, with D perhaps matching TRBD1 (5 bases). The germline gives CDR1 MNHEY, CDR2 SVGAGI. The V end lost 4 bases, the J end lost 4 bases, and 11 bases lay between the germline ends. CDR3 length equals 14 residues. The CDR3 DNA follows: TGTGCCAGCAGTTCTGTTCAGGGAAATCAGCCCCAGCATTTT. This sequence encodes CASSSVQGNQPQHF.

The rearrangement links TRBV4-3 to TRBJ2-6; TRBD1 aligns across 8 bases. CDR3 length equals 18 residues. V shed 0 bases, J shed 3 bases, and the junction held 7 bases outside the gene matches. Germline lookup yields CDR1 LGHNA and CDR2 YSLEER. The CDR3 loop is CASSQDLGTGYGANVLTF. Here the CDR3 DNA reads TGCGCCAGCAGCCAAGATTTAGGGACAGGTTATGGGGCCAACGTCCTGACTTTC.

CDR3 protein: CASSLGLATMTGETQYF. CDR3 sequence (DNA): TGTGCCAGCAGCTTGGGTCTAGCGACAATGACGGGGGAGACCCAGTACTTC. This chain uses TRBV5-4 with TRBJ2-5, with D maybe TRBD2 (6 bases). This CDR3 region has 17 residues. Germline assignment: CDR1 SGHNT and CDR2 YYREEE (reference sequence). Deletions cut 0 bases from V and 5 bases from J, with 20 bases between.

The chain links TRBV12-5 to TRBJ2-2; a possible D gene is TRBD1 (7 bases). Germline V lookup: CDR1 LGHNT, CDR2 FRNRAP. The ends were cut back, 1 base at V and 4 bases at J, with 13 bases in the middle. The CDR3 spans 16 residues. CDR3 amino acids: CASGLAGGSGTGELFF. CDR3 nucleotides: TGTGCTAGTGGTTTGGCAGGGGGGTCGGGCACCGGGGAGCTGTTTTTT.

The chain combines TRBV9 with TRBJ2-3; perhaps TRBD1 as D (5 bases). Trimming took 4 bases from V and 3 from J, leaving 9 bases between them. Germline CDR1 is SGDLS and CDR2 is YYNGEE. The CDR3 contains 13 residues. This CDR3 is CASSPRQTDTQYF. In DNA form, the CDR3 reads TGTGCCAGCAGCCCTAGACAGACAGATACGCAGTATTTT.

A few counts support this clone. The chain employs TRBV10-3 and TRBJ2-1, with D possibly TRBD1 on 6 matching bases. V was trimmed by 7 bases and J by 6 bases, leaving 13 bases between them. CDR1 is ENHRY and CDR2 is SYGVKD in the germline V gene. The CDR3 length is 13 residues. DNA for the CDR3: TGTGCCATCACCCCACAGGGCGGCAATGAGCAGTTCTTC. Protein product: CAITPQGGNEQFF.

J is TRBJ2-5 and V is TRBV7-9; D possibly corresponds to TRBD2 (5 bases). CDR3 length: 14 residues. Germline-derived CDR1 and CDR2 are SEHNR and FQNEAQ (reference sequence). Trimming cost V 5 bases and J 1 base, with 11 bases left between them. The CDR3 reads CASSTTRFQETQYF. DNA for the CDR3: TGTGCCAGCAGCACCACTAGATTCCAAGAGACCCAGTACTTC.

In this sample, this clone turned up a few times. The chain has TRBV28 and TRBJ2-7, with 9 bases fitting TRBD1. With 6 bases clipped from V and 0 bases from J, the junction kept 9 bases outside the gene matches. This CDR3 is 16 amino acids long. Germline V gene data show CDR1 as MDHEN and CDR2 as SYDVKM. The CDR3 region is CASSPGTGIPSYEQYF. Here the CDR3 DNA reads TGTGCCAGCAGCCCCGGGACAGGGATCCCCTCCTACGAGCAGTACTTC.